These 25 T cell receptor beta chains were sequenced from one sample in a study of blood T cell repertoires in COVID-19. Profiling relied on immunoSEQ multiplex PCR, and the TCRdb table lists in-frame clones only, not all of them. This table holds roughly 300,000 clones, 85% found once. The sample taken for sequencing was PBMCs or T cells enriched from blood (not recorded which). The receptor set was obtained from a woman aged 50 to 60 who had recovered from COVID-19.

The J gene is TRBJ2-7, the V gene TRBV28, with 10 bases lining up with TRBD1. CDR1 and CDR2 from the germline V gene are MDHEN and SYDVKM. This CDR3 is 14 amino acids long. With V trimmed by 5 bases and J by 2 bases, 3 bases remained unmatched. The CDR3 loop reads CASSRGQGAYEQYF. CDR3 DNA sequence: TGTGCCAGCAGTCGCGGACAGGGGGCCTACGAGCAGTACTTC.

This chain joins TRBV29-1 and TRBJ2-7, with a weak D call TRBD1 (6 bases). Germline V lookup: CDR1 SQVTM, CDR2 ANQGSEA. V was pared by 6 bases and J by 2 bases, with 14 bases between. There are 13 residues in the CDR3. This chain's CDR3 is CSVSTGLTYEQYF. In DNA form, the CDR3 reads TGCAGCGTCTCCACAGGGCTGACCTACGAGCAGTACTTC.

The V gene is TRBV2, the J gene TRBJ2-1; possible D gene TRBD2, 6 bases. V was trimmed by 1 base and J by 7 bases, leaving 20 bases between them. The CDR3 spans 17 residues. In germline, CDR1 is SNHLY, CDR2 FYNNEI. The CDR3 loop is CASSEVAISGSGNEQFF. CDR3 DNA sequence: TGTGCCAGCAGTGAAGTAGCAATTAGCGGCTCGGGGAATGAGCAGTTCTTC. The whole variable domain, remainder taken from reference TRBV2 and TRBJ2-1, is EPEVTQTPSHQVTQMGQEVILRCVPISNHLYFYWYRQILGQKVEFLVSFYNNEISEKSEIFDDQFSVERPDGSNFTLKIRSTKLEDSAMYFCASSEVAISGSGNEQFFGPGTRLTVL.

The chain is built from TRBV5-1 and TRBJ1-2; possible D gene TRBD1, 6 bases. The germline V gene encodes CDR1 SGHRS and CDR2 YFSETQ. The length of the CDR3 is 14 residues. V gave up 5 bases and J gave up 5 bases, with 16 bases separating them. The CDR3 loop is CASRRGTQDYGYTF. The DNA for the CDR3 is TGCGCCAGCAGGCGGGGGACACAGGATTATGGCTACACCTTC.

CDR3 sequence: CASSVTGGPPYGYTF. CDR3 coding DNA: TGTGCCAGCAGCGTAACAGGGGGCCCTCCCTATGGCTACACCTTC. The rearrangement links TRBV5-4 to TRBJ1-2; TRBD1 agrees at 9 bases. The junction had 8 bases not matched to a gene; V was cut back by 4 bases and J by 4 bases. CDR3 length equals 15 residues. Germline CDR1 SGHNT, CDR2 YYREEE (reference sequence).

The V call is TRBV3-1 (or the pseudogene TRBV3-2), the J call TRBJ1-2; no firm D call. Trimming took 2 bases from V and 0 from J, leaving 4 bases between them. Looked up from germline, CDR1 is LGHDT and CDR2 is YNNKEL (reference sequence). The CDR3 covers 13 residues. Here the CDR3 reads CASSQRANYGYTF. CDR3 coding DNA: TGTGCCAGCAGCCAACGAGCTAACTATGGCTACACCTTC.

J is TRBJ1-1 and V is TRBV5-4; 7 nucleotides align to TRBD1. Germline CDR1 reads SGHNT; CDR2 reads YYREEE (reference sequence). The CDR3 is 14 amino acids. J lost 3 bases, V lost 3 bases, and 5 bases had no gene match. This CDR3 reads CASSSQGTYTEAFF. The CDR3 DNA reads as TGTGCCAGCAGCTCACAGGGGACTTACACTGAAGCTTTCTTT.

J is TRBJ1-4 and V is TRBV5-4; TRBD1 matches at 9 bases. Germline CDR1 and CDR2: SGHNT and YYREEE (reference sequence). Trimming took 4 bases from V and 4 from J; bases not matched to a gene: 8. CDR3 length: 16 residues. This CDR3 is CASSNDRGQGNEKLFF. CDR3 DNA sequence: TGTGCCAGCAGCAACGACCGGGGACAGGGTAATGAAAAACTGTTTTTT.

The chain joins TRBV7-9 to TRBJ2-7, with a weak D call TRBD2 (5 bases). The V end lost 4 bases, the J end lost 4 bases, and 8 bases lay between the germline ends. The CDR3 runs to 12 residues. CDR1 and CDR2 (germline): SEHNR, FQNEAQ (reference sequence). CDR3 sequence reads: CASSSGIYEQYF. The CDR3 DNA follows: TGTGCCAGCAGCTCGGGAATTTACGAGCAGTACTTC.

This chain joins TRBV27 and TRBJ1-2, with 7 bases identical to TRBD1. There are 14 residues in the CDR3. Germline V gives CDR1 MNHEY, CDR2 SMNVEV (reference sequence). V gave up 8 bases and J gave up 4 bases; unmatched junction bases: 10. CDR3 amino acids: CASGDLTGFYGYTF. The CDR3 bases are TGTGCCAGCGGAGACCTGACAGGGTTCTATGGCTACACCTTC.

The chain recombines TRBV19 with TRBJ1-1; D remains unclear. The CDR3 consists of 14 residues. The germline V gene encodes CDR1 LNHDA and CDR2 SQIVND (reference sequence). The V gene lost 3 bases and the J gene lost 1 base, with 9 bases spanning the gap. CDR3 sequence reads: CASSIGRPNTEAFF. The CDR3 coding sequence is TGTGCCAGTAGTATCGGGAGGCCGAACACTGAAGCTTTCTTT.

The table lists this clone with a count of one. The chain combines TRBV3-1 (or the pseudogene TRBV3-2) with TRBJ1-3; TRBD1 matches at 9 bases. Germline V gives CDR1 LGHDT, CDR2 YNNKEL (reference sequence). The CDR3 is 14 residues long. V was clipped by 4 bases and J by 6 bases; unmatched bases: 4. CDR3 sequence: CASSPGTGINTIYF. The CDR3 DNA is TGTGCCAGCAGCCCTGGGACAGGGATAAACACCATATATTTT.

This rearrangement joins TRBV2 to TRBJ2-1; tentative D call: TRBD2 (6 bases). Trimming removed 2 bases from V and 1 base from J, with 12 bases in between. The CDR3 spans 16 residues. Germline CDR1 and CDR2: SNHLY and FYNNEI. The CDR3 here is CASSELAAKSYNEQFF. In nucleotides, the CDR3 is TGTGCCAGCAGTGAATTAGCGGCGAAATCCTACAATGAGCAGTTCTTC.

The gene calls are TRBV4-3 and TRBJ2-2, with TRBD2 identical over 14 bases. With 0 bases clipped from V and 5 bases from J, the junction kept 8 bases outside the gene matches. The germline V gene has CDR1 LGHNA and CDR2 YSLEER. This CDR3 spans 19 amino acids. The CDR3 is CASSQDMGLAGVRTGELFF. The DNA for the CDR3 is TGCGCCAGCAGCCAAGACATGGGACTAGCGGGAGTACGGACCGGGGAGCTGTTTTTT.

This clone was observed once. This chain connects TRBV29-1 to TRBJ2-2, with 9 bases aligning to TRBD1. Germline V CDR1 and CDR2: SQVTM, ANQGSEA. The CDR3 runs 16 residues. V shed 7 bases, J shed 0 bases, and the junction held 9 bases outside the gene matches. Written as DNA, the CDR3 is TGCAGCGGCAAGGGACAGGGTACCGCGAACACCGGGGAGCTGTTTTTT. Protein: CSGKGQGTANTGELFF.

This clone occurred once. This chain connects TRBV7-2 to TRBJ1-1, with D possibly matching TRBD1 (6 bases). The V end lost 5 bases, the J end lost 4 bases, and 20 bases lay between the germline ends. The CDR3 spans 16 residues. Germline CDR1 is SGHTA and CDR2 is FQGNSA. In nucleotides, the CDR3 is TGTGCCAGCAGCATCGCATATCTACAGGGCGGCACTGAAGCTTTCTTT. Its translation: CASSIAYLQGGTEAFF.

This rearrangement joins TRBV5-5 to TRBJ1-4, with 10 bases aligning to TRBD1. The CDR3 is 14 amino acids. After removal of 4 bases from V and 7 bases from J, the junction contained 4 bases not matched to a gene. In germline, CDR1 is SGHKS, CDR2 YYEKEE (reference sequence). The CDR3 DNA sequence: TGTGCCAGCAGCGTAGGGACAGGGGCTGAAAAACTGTTTTTT. It yields the protein CASSVGTGAEKLFF. Full variable domain (remainder filled in from reference TRBV5-5 and TRBJ1-4): DAGVTQSPTHLIKTRGQQVTLRCSPISGHKSVSWYQQVLGQGPQFIFQYYEKEERGRGNFPDRFSARQFPNYSSELNVNALLLGDSALYLCASSVGTGAEKLFFGSGTQLSVL.

This sequence joins TRBV3-1 (or the pseudogene TRBV3-2) and TRBJ2-7, with D possibly matching TRBD2 (6 bases). This CDR3 has 13 amino acids. Germline V gene data show CDR1 as LGHDT and CDR2 as YNNKEL (reference sequence). The V end lost 1 base, the J end lost 4 bases, and 8 bases lay between the germline ends. The CDR3 nucleotides are TGTGCCAGCAGCCAAGGGGGGGTATACGAGCAGTACTTC. As protein: CASSQGGVYEQYF.

The rearrangement joins TRBV3-1 (or the pseudogene TRBV3-2) to TRBJ2-5; weak D call: TRBD1 (5 bases). V was trimmed by 4 bases and J by 4 bases, leaving 10 bases between them. Germline V CDR1 and CDR2: LGHDT, YNNKEL (reference sequence). The CDR3 extends over 13 amino acids. The CDR3 bases are TGTGCCAGCAGCCGAGATAGGGGAGAGACCCAGTACTTC. Encoded protein: CASSRDRGETQYF.

The chain is built from TRBV9 and TRBJ2-1, with 9 bases lining up with TRBD2. V shed 3 bases and J 5 bases; nucleotides not matched to a gene: 0. The CDR3 length is 13 residues. Germline loops: CDR1 SGDLS, CDR2 YYNGEE. This CDR3 is CASSGTSDNEQFF. The CDR3 region has the DNA TGTGCCAGCAGCGGGACTAGCGACAATGAGCAGTTCTTC.

This clone appeared a single time. The chain couples TRBV2 to TRBJ2-5; possible D gene TRBD1, 5 bases. Germline lookup yields CDR1 SNHLY and CDR2 FYNNEI. This CDR3 is built from 14 residues. Trimming removed 5 bases from V and 4 bases from J, with 14 bases in between. The CDR3 DNA sequence: TGTGCCAGCAGTAGTGGCAGGGATACAGAGACCCAGTACTTC. This codes for CASSSGRDTETQYF. The full variable domain, in which reference TRBV2 and TRBJ2-5 provide the parts outside the CDR3, is EPEVTQTPSHQVTQMGQEVILRCVPISNHLYFYWYRQILGQKVEFLVSFYNNEISEKSEIFDDQFSVERPDGSNFTLKIRSTKLEDSAMYFCASSSGRDTETQYFGPGTRLLVL.

The chain employs TRBV7-9 and TRBJ1-6; 11 bases are shared with TRBD1. Germline-derived CDR1 and CDR2 are SEHNR and FQNEAQ (reference sequence). Germline trimming cut 4 bases from V and 7 bases from J; bases unmatched to any gene: 3. There are 15 residues in the CDR3. The CDR3: CASSSGTGGNSPLHF. In DNA, the CDR3 is TGTGCCAGCAGCTCCGGGACAGGGGGGAATTCACCCCTCCACTTT.

The rearrangement joins TRBV19 to TRBJ1-2; D possibly corresponds to TRBD1 (5 bases). Between the trimmed V and J ends, which lost 1 base and 6 bases, there was a span of 15 bases. Germline loops: CDR1 LNHDA, CDR2 SQIVND (reference sequence). The CDR3 is made up of 15 amino acids. CDR3 DNA sequence: TGTGCCAGTAGTATAGGACAAGGGGCAAATGATGGCTACACCTTC. This codes for CASSIGQGANDGYTF.

The CDR3: CASSVRDRGQPLHF. The DNA for the CDR3 is TGTGCCAGCAGCGTCCGGGACAGGGGACAACCCCTCCACTTT. The chain recombines TRBV9 with TRBJ1-6, with 10 bases that match TRBD1. This CDR3 region has 14 residues. Per germline, CDR1 SGDLS and CDR2 YYNGEE. V was pared by 2 bases and J by 12 bases, with 5 bases of the junction left unmatched.

This clone was detected a few times. The V and J genes are TRBV2 and TRBJ1-2; possible D gene TRBD1, 5 bases. The CDR3 sequence is 13 residues long. The V and J ends lost 4 bases and 5 bases respectively, with 11 bases between them. Germline V lookup: CDR1 SNHLY, CDR2 FYNNEI. The CDR3 region has the DNA TGTGCCAGCAGTGTGGGCAGGGAATATGGCTACACCTTC. Translation gives CASSVGREYGYTF.